These 23 T cell receptor beta chains were all obtained from the same sample, sequenced in a study of OX40 agonist ivuxolimab in advanced cancers. The repertoire was sequenced with immunoSEQ multiplex PCR; TCRdb's copy has only in-frame clones and lacks some. The sample holds fewer than 85,000 clones; 80% to 85% are singletons and the top ten take 4% to 4.5%. The sample was CD4+ or CD8+ T cells sorted from blood, taken in a trial of the OX40 agonist ivuxolimab. The source is an adult with an advanced solid tumor such as melanoma, head and neck, liver or kidney cancer.

The chain recombines TRBV18 with TRBJ1-6, with 8 bases lining up with TRBD1. Germline loops: CDR1 KGHSH, CDR2 LQKENI. V lost 6 bases to trimming and J lost 11 bases; unmatched junction nucleotides: 6. The CDR3 length is 13 residues. This chain's CDR3 is CASSPDRVAPLHF. In DNA form, the CDR3 reads TGTGCCAGCTCGCCGGACAGGGTGGCACCCCTCCACTTT. The whole variable domain, remainder taken from reference TRBV18 and TRBJ1-6, is NAGVMQNPRHLVRRRGQEARLRCSPMKGHSHVYWYRQLPEEGLKFMVYLQKENIIDESGMPKERFSAEFPKEGPSILRIQQVVRGDSAAYFCASSPDRVAPLHFGNGTRLTVT.

The V and J genes are TRBV7-9 and TRBJ2-1; TRBD2 agrees at 11 bases. The CDR3 has 15 amino acids. Per germline, CDR1 SEHNR and CDR2 FQNEAQ (reference sequence). V trimming: 3 bases; J trimming: 4 bases; junction bases outside the gene matches: 2. The chain's CDR3 is CASSLGLAAYNEQFF. The CDR3 DNA is TGTGCCAGCAGCTTGGGACTAGCGGCATACAATGAGCAGTTCTTC.

This clone was observed a single time. The gene calls are TRBV20-1 and TRBJ2-3, with D uncertain. The CDR3 is 11 amino acids. Germline V lookup: CDR1 DFQATT, CDR2 SNEGSKA (reference sequence). With 3 bases removed from V and 9 bases from J, the gap between germline ends came to 10 bases. Here the CDR3 DNA reads TGCAGTGCTAGGACGGCACAAACGCAGTATTTT. It translates to CSARTAQTQYF.

The chain couples TRBV25-1 to TRBJ1-1; 7 bases fit TRBD1. From germline, CDR1 is MGHDK and CDR2 SYGVNS. The J segment lost 6 bases and the V segment lost 4 bases, leaving 5 bases of the junction unmatched. The CDR3 length is 13 residues. The CDR3 DNA is TGTGCCAGCAGTGCGGACAGGCAGTCTGAAGCTTTCTTT. It yields the protein CASSADRQSEAFF.

The rearrangement joins TRBV6-6 to TRBJ2-3, with TRBD2 as a possible D gene (5 bases). CDR1 and CDR2 (germline): MNHNY, SVGAGI (reference sequence). The CDR3 consists of 14 residues. V gave up 10 bases and J gave up 2 bases, with 16 bases separating them. As DNA, the CDR3 is TGTGCCACCTACGAGGGTCGTACCACAGATACGCAGTATTTT. Its translation: CATYEGRTTDTQYF.

The chain carries TRBV5-5 and TRBJ1-4; possibly TRBD1 for D (5 bases). The CDR3 covers 15 residues. The germline CDR1 and CDR2 sequences are SGHKS and YYEKEE (reference sequence). Trimming shortened V by 1 base and J by 8 bases, and 15 bases separated the two germline ends. This CDR3 is CASSLPGRGEEKLFF. The CDR3 DNA sequence: TGTGCCAGCAGCTTGCCCGGGAGAGGGGAGGAAAAACTGTTTTTT. The full variable domain, rest sourced from reference TRBV5-5 and TRBJ1-4, is DAGVTQSPTHLIKTRGQQVTLRCSPISGHKSVSWYQQVLGQGPQFIFQYYEKEERGRGNFPDRFSARQFPNYSSELNVNALLLGDSALYLCASSLPGRGEEKLFFGSGTQLSVL.

The chain couples TRBV11-2 to TRBJ2-5, with TRBD2 identical over 11 bases. Germline CDR1 SGHAT, CDR2 FQNNGV. The CDR3 contains 17 residues. V lost 5 bases, J lost 5 bases, and 13 bases stayed unmatched. The CDR3 nucleotides are TGTGCCAGCAGCGTCCAGATTAGCGGGGGGGGCCGGGAGACCCAGTACTTC. It codes for CASSVQISGGGRETQYF. Combining the CDR3 with reference TRBV11-2 and TRBJ2-5 gives the whole variable domain EAGVAQSPRYKIIEKRQSVAFWCNPISGHATLYWYQQILGQGPKLLIQFQNNGVVDDSQLPKDRFSAERLKGVDSTLKIQPAKLEDSAVYLCASSVQISGGGRETQYFGPGTRLLVL.

This chain joins TRBV28 and TRBJ2-7, with TRBD1 as a possible D gene (5 bases). Trimming shortened V by 2 bases and J by 3 bases, and 11 bases separated the two germline ends. From germline, CDR1 is MDHEN and CDR2 SYDVKM. The CDR3 consists of 14 residues. In DNA, the CDR3 is TGTGCCAGCAGTTTACATGCAGGGATCTACGAGCAGTACTTC. Protein sequence: CASSLHAGIYEQYF.

The chain joins TRBV10-3 to TRBJ2-6, with D possibly TRBD1 on 6 matching bases. Trimming shortened V by 3 bases and J by 2 bases, and 8 bases separated the two germline ends. The CDR3 is made up of 15 amino acids. Germline-derived CDR1 and CDR2 are ENHRY and SYGVKD. CDR3 sequence: CAISEEGAGANVLTF. The CDR3, as DNA: TGTGCCATCAGTGAAGAGGGGGCTGGGGCCAACGTCCTGACTTTC.

This chain joins TRBV19 and TRBJ2-3; D remains ambiguous. Trimming removed 5 bases at V and 2 bases at J, with 8 bases between. The germline gives CDR1 LNHDA, CDR2 SQIVND (reference sequence). The CDR3 runs 13 residues. The CDR3 reads CASSPINTDTQYF. Written as DNA, the CDR3 is TGTGCCAGTAGTCCAATAAACACAGATACGCAGTATTTT.

This chain connects TRBV6-5 to TRBJ1-2; D gene unclear. The V and J ends lost 0 bases and 4 bases respectively, with 6 bases between them. The CDR3 length is 13 residues. CDR1 MNHEY and CDR2 SVGAGI come from the germline V gene. This CDR3 is CASSYSSAYGYTF. The CDR3 region has the DNA TGTGCCAGCAGTTACTCGTCAGCCTATGGCTACACCTTC.

This rearrangement joins TRBV18 to TRBJ1-2; D possibly corresponds to TRBD1 (5 bases). The CDR3 consists of 13 residues. Germline V gene lookup returns CDR1 KGHSH and CDR2 LQKENI. V gave up 0 bases and J gave up 6 bases, with 8 bases separating them. The DNA for the CDR3 is TGTGCCAGCTCACCACCGAGGGGAGATGGCTACACCTTC. Translation gives CASSPPRGDGYTF. Supplemented by reference TRBV18 and TRBJ1-2, the full variable domain reads NAGVMQNPRHLVRRRGQEARLRCSPMKGHSHVYWYRQLPEEGLKFMVYLQKENIIDESGMPKERFSAEFPKEGPSILRIQQVVRGDSAAYFCASSPPRGDGYTFGSGTRLTVV.

This clone was seen a single time. This chain connects TRBV6-5 to TRBJ1-1; D possibly corresponds to TRBD1 (5 bases). CDR1 and CDR2 from the germline V gene are MNHEY and SVGAGI. The CDR3 spans 13 residues. V lost 6 bases and J 7 bases, leaving 15 bases between the germline ends. CDR3 bases: TGTGCCAGCAGGAGGGACGGCGCCCTTGAAGCTTTCTTT. It is translated as CASRRDGALEAFF.

This sequence joins TRBV9 and TRBJ2-7; no reliable D call. Germline CDR1 and CDR2: SGDLS and YYNGEE. The CDR3 contains 14 residues. The V gene lost 4 bases and the J gene lost 0 bases, with 11 bases spanning the gap. The chain's CDR3 is CASSMTLLSYEQYF. CDR3 nucleotides: TGTGCCAGCAGCATGACACTTCTCTCCTACGAGCAGTACTTC.

The chain is built from TRBV5-1 and TRBJ1-2; 8 bases agree with TRBD1. The CDR3 loop spans 14 amino acids. V lost 4 bases and J lost 6; bases outside the gene matches: 8. CDR1 is SGHRS and CDR2 is YFSETQ in the germline V gene. CDR3 residues: CASSHPTGEDGYTF. The CDR3 DNA is TGCGCCAGCAGCCACCCGACAGGGGAGGATGGCTACACCTTC.

The CDR3 DNA reads TGCGCCAGCAGCTTGGAGGCAGGGCCTAACTACGAGCAGTACTTC. Translated: CASSLEAGPNYEQYF. This chain uses TRBV5-1 with TRBJ2-7; a weak D match, TRBD1 (5 bases). V was trimmed by 0 bases and J by 3 bases, leaving 13 bases between them. Germline V lookup: CDR1 SGHRS, CDR2 YFSETQ. CDR3 length: 15 residues.

The chain recombines TRBV5-4 with TRBJ1-1, with D possibly being TRBD1 (5 bases). Looked up from germline, CDR1 is SGHNT and CDR2 is YYREEE (reference sequence). Trimming removed 2 bases from V and 4 bases from J, with 18 bases in between. The CDR3 runs to 16 residues. CDR3 coding DNA: TGTGCCAGCAGCTTTGGTGGGGTCAGGGCTTCCACTGAAGCTTTCTTT. This codes for CASSFGGVRASTEAFF.

The V gene is TRBV5-1, the J gene TRBJ1-1; 7 bases line up with TRBD1. Trimming removed 4 bases from V and 0 bases from J; junction bases left unmatched: 6. This CDR3 is built from 15 residues. From germline, CDR1 is SGHRS and CDR2 YFSETQ. The CDR3 is CASSLRQGMNTEAFF. For the CDR3, the DNA is TGCGCCAGCAGCCTAAGACAGGGCATGAACACTGAAGCTTTCTTT.

In its sample, this clone was seen once. The chain uses TRBV7-3 and TRBJ2-5; D uncertain. The CDR3 consists of 14 residues. V was trimmed by 2 bases and J by 1 base, leaving 8 bases between them. Germline assignment: CDR1 SGHTA and CDR2 FQGTGA. In DNA form, the CDR3 reads TGTGCCAGCAGCTTAGTTCCCGGCCAAGAGACCCAGTACTTC. Amino acids: CASSLVPGQETQYF.

The chain is built from TRBV28 and TRBJ1-2; possible D gene TRBD1, 6 bases. This CDR3 spans 12 amino acids. The germline CDR1 and CDR2 sequences are MDHEN and SYDVKM. V gave up 3 bases and J gave up 8 bases, with 10 bases separating them. CDR3 coding DNA: TGTGCCAGCAGTTTGCAGGGGCTAGGCTACACCTTC. It yields the protein CASSLQGLGYTF.

This clone was seen a few times. V and J are TRBV5-6 and TRBJ1-1, with 11 bases that match TRBD1. The junction had 6 bases not matched to a gene; V was cut back by 2 bases and J by 9 bases. This CDR3 has 14 residues. Per germline, CDR1 SGHDT and CDR2 YYEEEE. The CDR3 reads CASSFVGTGGQAFF. The DNA for the CDR3 is TGTGCCAGCAGCTTCGTAGGGACAGGGGGGCAAGCTTTCTTT.

The V and J genes are TRBV9 and TRBJ2-1; TRBD1 might be the D (6 bases). Germline V CDR1 and CDR2: SGDLS, YYNGEE. V lost 1 base, J lost 9 bases, and 17 bases lay in between. The CDR3 has 15 amino acids. The DNA of the CDR3 is TGTGCCAGCAGCGTATCGGACAGCCCCCGGAGTGAGCAGTTCTTC. Translating gives CASSVSDSPRSEQFF.

This rearrangement joins TRBV19 to TRBJ1-2; TRBD1 aligns across 7 bases. Per the germline V gene, CDR1 is LNHDA and CDR2 is SQIVND (reference sequence). The CDR3 spans 15 residues. Trimming took 5 bases from V and 2 from J; bases not matched to a gene: 8. In nucleotides, the CDR3 is TGTGCCAGTAGTCGGGACAGCCAAAGCAACTATGGCTACACCTTC. Translated, it gives CASSRDSQSNYGYTF.